This note documents a single T cell receptor (beta chain) sequence. The sample holds many counts of this clonotype. No antigen is known for it. No much larger clonotype is one base removed from it; base qualities were not supplied. The TCR beta CDR3 regions were amplified from the RNA transcripts. The first round of RT-PCR for the TCR CDR3 was performed with the HTBI primer set and the Qiagen OneStep RT-PCR kit. Libraries were constructed in a second round of multiplex PCR, after which size selection and purification were carried out. The libraries were sequenced on an Illumina HiSeq2000 using paired-end 100 bp reads. The published analysis was carried out like this. SOAPnuke was used to process the raw data, removing reads that contained adapters or uncalled bases, had a mean Phred below 15, or lacked an exact match to the constant primer or identifier. COPE v1.2.5 was used to merge high-quality paired reads, and clonotypes were defined as unique nucleotide sequences. MiTCR v1.1 was used to align clonotypes to the IMGT TRBV, TRBD and TRBJ reference segments. Only V-J combinations with frequency above 0.0001, covering about 99% of repertoires, were analysed. A TCS score was defined as the ratio of F50 (clonal expansion) to E x V (chaos), with BLOSUM62-based TCRdist applied between CDR3 peptides within each V-J. Welch's t-statistics and random forest reduced roughly 500 V-J features to 10 to 15, which were used in a naive Bayes classifier (R e1071). The public reads were reprocessed in TCRdb via fastp at Q25 and MiXCR, keeping in-frame beta chains. One record per CDR3 amino acid sequence lists the most common genes and DNA. These V and J calls originate from TCRdb's pipeline instead of the authors' own analysis. Within this sample are 240,000 or so distinct CDR3 sequences, with about a sixth of them counted one time only. The ten largest clones take up 28% of the sample.

This entry belongs to a study of T cells in Graves' hyperthyroidism and ophthalmopathy (dated by TCRdb to the late 2010s). Concerning the study at large: Peripheral blood samples were taken at the time of initial diagnosis, prior to any treatment. The approximately 98 discovery patients were randomly divided into training and test sets at a 7:3 ratio. In six Graves' hyperthyroidism patients, the study also compared T-cell repertoires from thyroid tissue with T-cell repertoires from blood. An independent validation cohort of under 20 hyperthyroidism patients and roughly 16 patients who later progressed to ophthalmopathy tested prospective prediction of ophthalmopathy. Once sampling was done, hyperthyroidism patients were given methimazole at a starting dose of 30 mg daily, whereas ophthalmopathy patients were given high-dose intravenous methylprednisolone. The paper reports TCR Vbeta CDR3 sequencing of some 140 peripheral blood samples: some 44 ophthalmopathy, under 85 hyperthyroidism and approximately 17 progressor patients. A discovery cohort of around 98 patients, 43 with Graves' ophthalmopathy and 57 with stable Graves' hyperthyroidism, was used to find distinguishing TCR V-J signatures.

Ophthalmopathy patients had moderately to severely active disease, with a Clinical Activity Score of 3 or more, a NOSPECS grade of 4 or more, and a disease duration of less than 3 months. Any patient with an uncontrolled infection, another autoimmune disease, pregnancy or lactation was excluded. Diagnoses were based on clinical symptoms, serum thyroxine and TRAb, thyroid ultrasound and orbital computed tomography. PBMCs were isolated from more than 8 ml of fresh peripheral blood by Ficoll-Paque density gradient centrifugation. Total RNA was extracted with Trizol reagent, and quality was checked on an Agilent 2100 Bioanalyzer. Unmatched junction bases come to 13, with V trimmed by 2 bases and J by 5 bases. Taken from the germline V gene, the CDR1 and CDR2 loops are SNHLY and FYNNEI. The CDR3, from cysteine to phenylalanine, totals 17 residues. Only the CDR3 part of the read is kept: 51 bases, read in frame from the first base.

What the research found in general, with its limitations: Most expanded thyroid clonotypes (frequency above 0.001) were also detected in blood, suggesting blood repertoires may reflect thyroid immune responses. In validation, the model predicted progression to ophthalmopathy a median of about 6.5 months before onset, with roughly 71% sensitivity and nearly 75% specificity. Ophthalmopathy was separated from stable hyperthyroidism by a 13 V-J signature model, with around 90% sensitivity and roughly 84% specificity obtained in cross-validation and 80%/75% obtained in testing. No statistical method was used to set the sample size in advance, and investigators knew the group allocation.

The source of this sequence is a woman under 30 with Graves' ophthalmopathy. Material: blood. The chain is assembled from TRBV2 and TRBJ2-5, and 8 bases in between align with TRBD2. The CDR3 sequence is CASSELESGGRRETQYF. The DNA sequence follows: TGTGCCAGCAGTGAACTTGAGAGCGGGGGTCGCCGGGAGACCCAGTACTTC.